One and the same sample provided the 18 T cell receptor beta chains below, sequenced in a study of CD8 T cells in Susac syndrome (dated by TCRdb to about 2019). Library generation was performed with the immunoSEQ multiplex PCR assay. RNA was extracted using the RNeasy kit, and about 0.45 to 1 ug of the RNA was reverse transcribed with random hexamers. The public reads were quality trimmed at Q25 with fastp and then assembled into clones with MiXCR by TCRdb, keeping productive beta chains. Duplicate CDR3 protein sequences are folded into a single record with the most common DNA and genes. This sample holds around 300,000 distinct CDR3 sequences; approximately 85% were observed only once. Together, the top ten hold about 0.22% of the sample. Source material: CD8+ T cells from PBMCs. The receptor set was obtained from a human donor with multiple sclerosis.

V usage is TRBV25-1 and J usage is TRBJ1-5; D call uncertain. The CDR3 extends over 13 amino acids. CDR1 and CDR2 from the germline V gene are MGHDK and SYGVNS. V dropped 1 base and J dropped 3 bases, with 4 bases sitting between them. Written as DNA, the CDR3 is TGTGCCAGCAGTGAATGGGCCAATCAGCCCCAGCATTTT. Its translation is CASSEWANQPQHF.

This chain connects TRBV4-1 to TRBJ2-7, with TRBD2 matching 10 bases. This CDR3 spans 15 amino acids. V was pared by 4 bases and J by 5 bases, with 8 bases of the junction left unmatched. Germline CDR1 and CDR2: MGHRA and YSYEKL. The CDR3 here is CASSLLAGVGNEQYF. The CDR3 DNA reads TGCGCCAGCAGCCTTCTAGCGGGAGTCGGGAACGAGCAGTACTTC.

V gene TRBV2 combines with J gene TRBJ1-5, with 8 bases fitting TRBD1. The germline V gene encodes CDR1 SNHLY and CDR2 FYNNEI. The ends lost 5 bases at V and 9 bases at J; junction bases unmatched: 9. The CDR3 covers 14 residues. The CDR3, as DNA: TGTGCCAGCAGTTCCGGACAGGGTATTCGGCCCCAGCATTTT. It is translated as CASSSGQGIRPQHF.

V gene TRBV3-1 combines with J gene TRBJ2-7; 7 bases map to TRBD1. The ends lost 2 bases at V and 5 bases at J; junction bases unmatched: 3. Germline assignment: CDR1 LGHDT and CDR2 YNNKEL (reference sequence). CDR3 length: 13 amino acids. CDR3 in amino acids: CASSQNRGNEQYF. The CDR3 DNA reads as TGTGCCAGCAGCCAAAACAGGGGCAACGAGCAGTACTTC.

The chain links TRBV28 to TRBJ2-7; tentatively, D is TRBD2 (7 bases). CDR3 length equals 13 residues. Per the germline V gene, CDR1 is MDHEN and CDR2 is SYDVKM. The V gene lost 6 bases and the J gene lost 4 bases, with 13 bases spanning the gap. The DNA for the CDR3 is TGTGCCAGCAGCATAGGGGGGGGTTACGAGCAGTACTTC. Its protein product is CASSIGGGYEQYF.

This chain connects TRBV4-2 to TRBJ2-2, with D perhaps matching TRBD2 (6 bases). This CDR3 has 16 amino acids. Trimming removed 5 bases from V and 0 bases from J, with 13 bases in between. Germline V gene lookup returns CDR1 LGHNA and CDR2 YNFKEQ. The CDR3 spells CASSVWSGSNTGELFF. For the CDR3, the DNA is TGTGCCAGCAGCGTTTGGAGCGGGTCGAACACCGGGGAGCTGTTTTTT.

The chain uses TRBV27 and TRBJ2-1, with 7 bases that match TRBD2. The V segment lost 4 bases and the J segment 0 bases; nucleotides outside the gene matches: 0. The length of the CDR3 is 14 residues. In germline, CDR1 is MNHEY, CDR2 SMNVEV (reference sequence). CDR3 DNA sequence: TGTGCCAGCAGTTGGGGGGGCTCCTACAATGAGCAGTTCTTC. Translation gives CASSWGGSYNEQFF.

CDR3 loop: CASSIYRNSYNEQFF. The CDR3 bases are TGTGCCAGCAGCATATACAGAAACTCCTACAATGAGCAGTTCTTC. The gene calls are TRBV9 and TRBJ2-1; D ambiguous. The V gene's germline CDR1 is SGDLS and CDR2 YYNGEE. V lost 4 bases to trimming and J lost 0 bases, with 11 bases between them. The CDR3 runs 15 residues.

CDR3 coding DNA: TGTGCCGGCACCCCCCCTAGCGGGTACGAGCAGTACTTC. Translating gives CAGTPPSGYEQYF. The chain couples TRBV27 to TRBJ2-7; 8 bases line up with TRBD2. CDR3 length equals 13 residues. Looked up from germline, CDR1 is MNHEY and CDR2 is SMNVEV (reference sequence). Trimming took 11 bases from V and 4 from J; bases not matched to a gene: 10.

This chain uses TRBV30 with TRBJ1-2, with TRBD1 as a possible D gene (6 bases). The CDR3 is 13 amino acids. The germline gives CDR1 GTSNPN, CDR2 SVGIG (reference sequence). Trimming took 1 base from V and 2 from J, leaving 8 bases between them. CDR3 nucleotide sequence: TGTGCCTGGAGTGACAGGGCAAACTATGGCTACACCTTC. Translation gives CAWSDRANYGYTF.

The chain carries TRBV5-6 and TRBJ1-5; tentatively, D is TRBD1 (6 bases). The germline gives CDR1 SGHDT, CDR2 YYEEEE. V lost 3 bases and J lost 7, with 14 bases in between. This CDR3 contains 14 residues. The DNA of the CDR3 is TGTGCCAGCAGCTCGGGGGCGGGAGGACAGCCCCAGCATTTT. Translation gives CASSSGAGGQPQHF.

The chain recombines TRBV20-1 with TRBJ2-7; 10 positions match TRBD2. The J segment lost 6 bases and the V segment lost 3 bases, leaving 8 bases of the junction unmatched. In germline, CDR1 is DFQATT, CDR2 SNEGSKA (reference sequence). This CDR3 has 14 residues. The CDR3 reads CSASLAGEVPEQYF. CDR3 in DNA: TGCAGTGCTAGTCTAGCGGGAGAGGTCCCCGAGCAGTACTTC.

V is TRBV27 and J is TRBJ2-2; possibly TRBD1 for D (6 bases). Germline CDR1 is MNHEY and CDR2 is SMNVEV (reference sequence). Trimming removed 10 bases from V and 7 bases from J, with 28 bases in between. The CDR3 length is 17 residues. CDR3 sequence (DNA): TGTGCCACCAAAAGGGGGATGGGGATATCAACGCTCGGGGAGCTGTTTTTT. It encodes CATKRGMGISTLGELFF.

The CDR3 nucleotides are TGTGCCATCAAGCGGAGCGGGGAGCTGTTTTTT. Protein product: CAIKRSGELFF. V usage is TRBV10-3 and J usage is TRBJ2-2, with a possible D match to TRBD2 (5 bases). Germline-derived CDR1 and CDR2 are ENHRY and SYGVKD. Trimming left V 7 bases short and J 7 bases short, with 7 bases between. The length of the CDR3 is 11 residues.

The chain carries TRBV3-1 and TRBJ2-3; D gene unclear. This CDR3 spans 17 amino acids. The V end lost 7 bases, the J end lost 0 bases, and 20 bases lay between the germline ends. Per germline, CDR1 LGHDT and CDR2 YNNKEL (reference sequence). DNA of the CDR3: TGTGCCAGCACCCCCGGCCCAAAGATTCCTAGCACAGATACGCAGTATTTT. Its protein product is CASTPGPKIPSTDTQYF.

This chain joins TRBV5-4 and TRBJ1-1; 8 positions agree with TRBD1. The V and J ends lost 5 bases and 4 bases, in that order; junction bases with no gene match: 4. The CDR3 sequence is 13 residues long. Germline loops: CDR1 SGHNT, CDR2 YYREEE (reference sequence). CDR3 in amino acids: CASSSGQGTEAFF. CDR3 DNA: TGTGCCAGCAGTTCCGGACAGGGCACTGAAGCTTTCTTT.

V and J are TRBV5-1 and TRBJ2-7; 7 positions agree with TRBD1. CDR3 size: 15 residues. Trimming took 3 bases from V and 0 from J; bases not matched to a gene: 6. Germline-derived CDR1 and CDR2 are SGHRS and YFSETQ. Here the CDR3 DNA reads TGCGCCAGCAGCTACGGACAGGCCCTCTCCTACGAGCAGTACTTC. Its protein is CASSYGQALSYEQYF.

In this sample, this clonotype turned up once. The V gene is TRBV13, the J gene TRBJ2-1; 9 bases are a match to TRBD2. Germline assignment: CDR1 PRHDT and CDR2 FYEKMQ (reference sequence). The CDR3 has 17 amino acids. The J segment lost 4 bases and the V segment lost 3 bases, leaving 10 bases of the junction unmatched. CDR3 residues: CASSFLALTSGYNEQFF. The CDR3 DNA reads TGTGCCAGCAGCTTTCTAGCCCTGACTAGCGGATACAATGAGCAGTTCTTC.